Listed below are T cell receptor beta chains from one sample, sequenced in a study of shared clonotypes between healthy human individuals. Sequenced by immunoSEQ multiplex PCR; TCRdb stores in-frame clones only, minus some. The repertoire holds 600,000 to 750,000 clones, with roughly 88% as singletons. Input material: memory CD8+ T cells from PBMCs. The receptor source for this set is a young man in good health. Some clones in this sample may be carry-over from other donors' samples. The CDR3 runs from the conserved cysteine through the conserved F or W. Each record gives: J gene, V gene, clone size, D gene, CDR3 protein, CDR3 DNA. A D gene is named only where the DNA matches it firmly. Rows may omit the clone size; those that give it use once, few, many or a size class.

TRBJ1-1,TRBV7-9,few,NA,CASSLSRTLNTEAFF,TGTGCCAGCAGCTTATCGAGGACGTTGAACACTGAAGCTTTCTTT
TRBJ2-1,TRBV6-6,NA,NA,CASSYSSAPYNEQFF,TGTGCCAGCAGTTACTCAAGCGCCCCATACAATGAGCAGTTCTTC
TRBJ2-2,TRBV2,NA,NA,CASTRRDTNTGELFF,TGTGCCAGCACACGACGGGACACGAACACCGGGGAGCTGTTTTTT
TRBJ2-5,TRBV9,NA,NA,CASSVGRDTSAETQYF,TGTGCCAGCAGCGTAGGCCGGGACACCTCAGCGGAGACCCAGTACTTC
TRBJ2-1,TRBV5-8,NA,NA,CASRSLWTSSYNEQFF,TGTGCCAGCAGGAGCCTGTGGACGAGCTCCTACAATGAGCAGTTCTTC
TRBJ2-7,TRBV19,NA,TRBD1,CASSIRDRGYEQYF,TGTGCCAGTAGTATTAGGGACAGGGGGTACGAGCAGTACTTC
TRBJ1-5,TRBV27,NA,TRBD1,CASSSRQGAEYSNQPQHF,TGTGCCAGCAGTTCGAGACAGGGGGCCGAATATAGCAATCAGCCCCAGCATTTT
TRBJ2-7,TRBV5-1,once,TRBD1,CACSLIPGQAIYEQYF,TGCGCCTGCAGCTTAATCCCGGGACAGGCTATCTACGAGCAGTACTTC
TRBJ2-4,TRBV28,NA,NA,CASSFEIGREKNIQYF,TGTGCCAGCAGTTTTGAAATAGGACGGGAGAAAAACATTCAGTACTTC
TRBJ2-7,TRBV9,NA,NA,CASSGSTSPDYEQYF,TGTGCCAGCAGCGGTTCGACTAGTCCCGACTACGAGCAGTACTTC
TRBJ1-1,TRBV27,NA,TRBD1,CASRSQGGLESNTEAFF,TGTGCCAGCAGAAGTCAGGGGGGATTGGAGTCGAACACTGAAGCTTTCTTT
TRBJ2-7,TRBV13,NA,NA,CASSPGPVEQYF,TGTGCCAGCAGCCCCGGTCCCGTCGAGCAGTACTTC
TRBJ1-1,TRBV5-1,once,TRBD1,CASSLAQGARTEAFF,TGCGCCAGCAGCTTAGCACAGGGGGCGCGCACTGAAGCTTTCTTT
TRBJ1-2,TRBV15,NA,TRBD1,CATSRVRTGGADYGYTF,TGTGCCACCAGCAGAGTTAGGACAGGGGGCGCTGACTATGGCTACACCTTC
TRBJ2-7,TRBV27,NA,TRBD1,CASSKDREVYEQYF,TGTGCCAGCAGTAAGGACAGGGAAGTCTACGAGCAGTACTTC
TRBJ2-7,TRBV7-9,NA,NA,CASSLEYSYRPYEQYF,TGTGCCAGTAGCCTAGAATATAGCTACAGGCCCTACGAGCAGTACTTC
TRBJ2-3,TRBV11-2,once,NA,CASSTIEGVGTDTQYF,TGTGCCAGCAGCACCATAGAGGGGGTAGGCACAGATACGCAGTATTTT
TRBJ1-2,TRBV9,NA,NA,CASSDLRANGYTF,TGTGCCAGCAGCGATCTCCGGGCTAATGGCTACACCTTC
TRBJ2-2,TRBV4-3,NA,TRBD1,CASSLRRQGPGELFF,TGCGCCAGCAGCCTCAGAAGACAGGGGCCCGGGGAGCTGTTTTTT
TRBJ2-2,TRBV6-1,NA,TRBD1,CASRGQGFYTGELFF,TGTGCCAGCAGAGGACAGGGGTTTTACACCGGGGAGCTGTTTTTT
TRBJ2-7,TRBV7-9,once,TRBD2,CASSLVGLAGAYEQYF,TGTGCCAGCAGCCTAGTAGGACTAGCGGGCGCCTACGAGCAGTACTTC
TRBJ2-2,TRBV6-5,NA,NA,CASSYSAVNTGELFF,TGTGCCAGCAGTTACTCGGCGGTAAACACCGGGGAGCTGTTTTTT
TRBJ2-1,TRBV11-2,NA,NA,CASSLDSVEDEQFF,TGTGCCAGCAGCTTAGATTCGGTTGAGGATGAGCAGTTCTTC
TRBJ2-7,TRBV27,once,TRBD1,CASSPVGQGYEQYF,TGTGCCAGCAGTCCGGTGGGACAGGGCTACGAGCAGTACTTC
TRBJ2-5,TRBV28,NA,NA,CASSFWAVAGDFQETQYF,TGTGCCAGCAGTTTCTGGGCCGTGGCAGGGGACTTCCAAGAGACCCAGTACTTC
TRBJ2-5,TRBV5-6,NA,NA,CASSLGDGEQYF,TGTGCCAGCAGCTTGGGCGATGGGGAGCAGTACTTC
TRBJ1-1,TRBV7-9,once,NA,CASTLGGLAEAFF,TGTGCCAGCACCCTGGGGGGGCTCGCTGAAGCTTTCTTT
TRBJ1-3,TRBV5-8,once,NA,CASSFDSYPGNTIYF,TGTGCCAGCAGCTTTGACAGCTACCCTGGAAACACCATATATTTT
TRBJ2-7,TRBV27,NA,NA,CASSYDLPGGRYEQYF,TGTGCCAGCAGCTACGACCTTCCGGGGGGCAGGTACGAGCAGTACTTC
TRBJ2-1,TRBV7-9,NA,NA,CASSSERAAGDEQFF,TGTGCCAGCAGCTCTGAGCGGGCCGCTGGCGATGAGCAGTTCTTC
TRBJ2-2,TRBV2,NA,NA,CASSEYWGTGELFF,TGTGCCAGCAGTGAATATTGGGGTACCGGGGAGCTGTTTTTT
TRBJ2-2,TRBV2,NA,NA,CARRRGEQGTGELFF,TGTGCCAGGCGTAGGGGCGAGCAGGGCACCGGGGAGCTGTTTTTT
TRBJ2-7,TRBV4-2,NA,NA,CASQGSYEQYF,TGTGCCAGCCAGGGCTCCTACGAGCAGTACTTC
TRBJ1-5,TRBV19,NA,NA,CASSIWGWNQPQHF,TGTGCCAGTAGTATTTGGGGTTGGAATCAGCCCCAGCATTTT
TRBJ1-2,TRBV5-6,NA,NA,CASSLGENYGYTF,TGTGCCAGCAGCTTGGGAGAAAACTATGGCTACACCTTC
TRBJ2-3,TRBV9,NA,TRBD2,CASRAGTSGTDTQYF,TGTGCCAGCAGGGCCGGGACTAGCGGCACAGATACGCAGTATTTT
TRBJ2-7,TRBV19,NA,NA,CASSMQGKYEQYF,TGTGCCAGTAGTATGCAGGGAAAGTACGAGCAGTACTTC
TRBJ2-7,TRBV6-1,NA,NA,CASMATESNEQYF,TGTGCCAGCATGGCGACAGAGTCCAACGAGCAGTACTTC
TRBJ2-7,TRBV27,few,TRBD2,CASRGGTSGSYEQYF,TGTGCCAGCAGGGGAGGGACTAGCGGCTCCTACGAGCAGTACTTC
TRBJ2-7,TRBV27,NA,TRBD2,CASSPLTSGRAVIEQYF,TGTGCCAGCAGTCCATTGACTAGCGGGAGGGCCGTGATCGAGCAGTACTTC
TRBJ2-5,TRBV2,NA,NA,CASSEGRQETQYF,TGTGCCAGCAGTGAAGGTCGGCAAGAGACCCAGTACTTC
TRBJ2-7,TRBV28,NA,TRBD2,CASRLAGAGHEQYF,TGTGCCAGCAGATTAGCGGGAGCCGGCCACGAGCAGTACTTC
TRBJ2-1,TRBV25-1,NA,NA,CASSAGGAGEQFF,TGTGCCAGCAGCGCGGGTGGGGCTGGGGAGCAGTTCTTC
TRBJ2-1,TRBV18,NA,TRBD2,CASSPGGGNEQFF,TGTGCCAGCTCACCCGGGGGGGGCAATGAGCAGTTCTTC
TRBJ1-1,TRBV25-1,NA,NA,CASSEYGTVNTEAFF,TGTGCCAGCAGTGAATATGGCACCGTGAACACTGAAGCTTTCTTT
TRBJ1-4,TRBV7-9,NA,NA,CASSLTVNNEKLFF,TGTGCCAGCAGCCTGACAGTGAATAATGAAAAACTGTTTTTT
TRBJ2-4,TRBV29-1,NA,NA,CSVGQGNIQYF,TGCAGCGTTGGTCAAGGAAACATTCAGTACTTC
TRBJ2-7,TRBV27,NA,TRBD2,CASSWGGTYEQYF,TGTGCCAGCAGTTGGGGGGGTACCTACGAGCAGTACTTC
TRBJ2-2,TRBV15,NA,NA,CATKQGGSSLSTGELFF,TGTGCCACCAAACAGGGGGGGTCGTCCCTCAGCACCGGGGAGCTGTTTTTT
TRBJ1-4,TRBV11-2,NA,NA,CASSPRTVNEKLFF,TGTGCCAGCAGCCCCCGGACAGTTAATGAAAAACTGTTTTTT
TRBJ1-6,TRBV6-5,NA,NA,CASSFADGYNSPLHF,TGTGCCAGCAGCTTCGCCGACGGTTATAATTCACCCCTCCACTTT
TRBJ2-2,TRBV7-2,NA,TRBD1,CASSFRDRLRKFTGELFF,TGTGCCAGCAGCTTCAGGGACAGGCTCAGAAAGTTCACCGGGGAGCTGTTTTTT